This T cell receptor beta chain was sequenced for a study of cytomegalovirus exposure and HLA in healthy donors. Study-level findings and limits: TCR beta V segments were, for the most part, productive about 87% or about 30% of the time in an earlier analysis.

The PCR ran on 60 Vbeta and 13 Jbeta primers. Data came from immunoSEQ multiplex PCR; TCRdb stores just in-frame clones and leaves some out. The sample carries some 65,000 clones, less than 65% recorded once. This clone was seen only a few times. Its antigen is not known. V was cut by 4 bases and J by 3 bases, with 10 bases left in between. CDR1 LNHDA and CDR2 SQIVND come from the germline V gene (reference sequence). This CDR3 region has 13 residues. The source is a man aged 30 to 45 in good health and CMV-seronegative. The specimen was PBMCs. The chain combines TRBV19 with TRBJ2-7; D is uncertain. CDR3 sequence: CASSSYGDYEQYF. CDR3 DNA: TGTGCCAGTAGTAGCTACGGAGACTACGAGCAGTACTTC. The whole variable domain, remainder taken from reference TRBV19 and TRBJ2-7, is DGGITQSPKYLFRKEGQNVTLSCEQNLNHDAMYWYRQDPGQGLRLIYYSQIVNDFQKGDIAEGYSVSREKKESFPLTVTSAQKNPTAFYLCASSSYGDYEQYFGPGTRLTVT.